Here is one TCR beta chain with its context. The data stem from a study of cytomegalovirus exposure and HLA in healthy donors. With 60 Vbeta and 13 Jbeta primers, the PCR was carried out. Here immunoSEQ multiplex PCR was the method, and the copy in TCRdb shows in-frame clones only, minus some. Of over 150,000 clones listed, around nine tenths are singletons. The ends lost 4 bases at V and 3 bases at J; junction bases unmatched: 5. The CDR3 runs to 15 residues. From germline, CDR1 is MNHEY and CDR2 SMNVEV (reference sequence). The sequencing sample was made of PBMCs. The clonotype originates from a woman in her 30s in good health and CMV-seronegative. This sequence joins TRBV27 and TRBJ2-1; 8 bases are a match to TRBD2. The CDR3 region is CASSSSGLVYNEQFF. In DNA form, the CDR3 reads TGTGCCAGCAGTTCATCGGGACTAGTCTACAATGAGCAGTTCTTC.